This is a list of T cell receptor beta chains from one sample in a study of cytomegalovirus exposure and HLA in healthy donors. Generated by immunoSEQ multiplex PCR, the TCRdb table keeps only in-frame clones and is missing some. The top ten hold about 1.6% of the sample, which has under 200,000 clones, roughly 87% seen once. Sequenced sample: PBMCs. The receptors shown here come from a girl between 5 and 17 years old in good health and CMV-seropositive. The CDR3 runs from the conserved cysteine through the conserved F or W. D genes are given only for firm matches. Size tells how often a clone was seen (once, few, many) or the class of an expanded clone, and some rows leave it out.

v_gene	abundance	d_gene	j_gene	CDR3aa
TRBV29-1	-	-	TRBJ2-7	CSVTQGYEQYF
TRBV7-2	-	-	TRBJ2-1	CASSLNRYNEQFF
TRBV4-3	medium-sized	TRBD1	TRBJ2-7	CASSQDLGTGSYEQYF
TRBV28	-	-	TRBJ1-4	CASSLQEGTGKLFF
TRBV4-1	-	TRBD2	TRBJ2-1	CASSQNRLAGGYNEQFF
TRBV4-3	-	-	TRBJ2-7	CASSHDKDYSYEQYF
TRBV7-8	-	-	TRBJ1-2	CASSTFGQSYGYTF
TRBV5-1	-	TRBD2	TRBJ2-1	CASRKVAGGPNEQFF
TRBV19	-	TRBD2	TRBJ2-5	CASSARGKRGEETQYF
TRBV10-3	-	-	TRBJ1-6	CAITGTVNSPLHF
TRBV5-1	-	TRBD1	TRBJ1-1	CASSLTGDTEAFF
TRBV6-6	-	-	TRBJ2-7	CASSSGLYREQYF
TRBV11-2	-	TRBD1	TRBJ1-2	CASSPAGQGFFGYTF
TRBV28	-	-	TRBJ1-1	CASRPDPQTGLNTEAFF
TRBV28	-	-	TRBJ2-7	CASRPGPGEQYF
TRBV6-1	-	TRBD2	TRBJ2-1	CASSATSGISVQFF
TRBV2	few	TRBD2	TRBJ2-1	CANTGAGGLYEQFF
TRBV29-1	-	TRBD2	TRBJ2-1	CSVIGLAGGMDYEQFF
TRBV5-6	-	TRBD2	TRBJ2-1	CASTLLAGAYNEQFF
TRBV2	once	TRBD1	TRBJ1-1	CARRQGADTEAFF
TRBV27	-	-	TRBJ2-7	CASSPPGSLAYEQYF
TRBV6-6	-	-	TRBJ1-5	CASSPDRYNQPQHF
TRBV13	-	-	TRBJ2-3	CASSLGTTSTDTQYF
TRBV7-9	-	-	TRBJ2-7	CASSSTTYEQYF
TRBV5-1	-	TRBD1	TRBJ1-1	CASRTGQGEAGAEAFF
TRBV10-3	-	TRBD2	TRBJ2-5	CAISESPSGETQYF
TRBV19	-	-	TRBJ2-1	CASRVYNEQFF
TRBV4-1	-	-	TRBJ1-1	CASSQDVQGQNTEAFF
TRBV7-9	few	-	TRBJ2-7	CASSAGQSIYEQYF
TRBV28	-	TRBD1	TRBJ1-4	CASSLWDSNEKLFF
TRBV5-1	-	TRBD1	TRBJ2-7	CASSSTGTGGYEQYF
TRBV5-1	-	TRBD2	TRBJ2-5	CASSLDIAGEGETQYF
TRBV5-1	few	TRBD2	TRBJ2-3	CASSLGPGLAAPLRGTDTQYF
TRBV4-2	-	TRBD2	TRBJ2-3	CASSQVGGGTSGRDTDTQYF
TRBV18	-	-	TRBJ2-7	CASSPRQRLSYEQYF
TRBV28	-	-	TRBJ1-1	CASSLLPGVNTEAFF
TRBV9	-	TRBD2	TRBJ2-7	CASSVASGRHEQYF
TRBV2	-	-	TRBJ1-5	CASSSQAHQNQPQHF
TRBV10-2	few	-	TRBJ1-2	CASSASVYGYTF
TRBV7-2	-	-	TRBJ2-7	CASSRSGAYEQYF
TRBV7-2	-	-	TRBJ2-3	CATTESTDTQYF
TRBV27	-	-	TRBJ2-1	CASSFSGNEQFF
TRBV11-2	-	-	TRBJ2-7	CASRDNSYEQYF
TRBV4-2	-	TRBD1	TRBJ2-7	CASSQSGTDLRGQYF
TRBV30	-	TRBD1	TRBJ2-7	CAWSGQTGVSSYEQYF
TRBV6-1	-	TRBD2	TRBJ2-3	CASSDGTSGYLTDTQYF
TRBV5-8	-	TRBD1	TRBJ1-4	CASSPKPGQGNEKLFF
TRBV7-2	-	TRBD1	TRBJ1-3	CASSLPGTDPIYF
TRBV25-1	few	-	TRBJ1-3	CASSGHTGSMDTIYF
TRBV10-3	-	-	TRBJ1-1	CAIRQEPNTEAFF
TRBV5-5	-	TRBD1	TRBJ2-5	CASTPGTVKETQYF
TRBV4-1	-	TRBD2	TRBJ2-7	CASSPGLAGVRGEQYF
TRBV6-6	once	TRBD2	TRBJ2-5	CASSPSGTPQETQYF
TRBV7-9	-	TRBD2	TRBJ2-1	CASSSGLAGELDNEQFF
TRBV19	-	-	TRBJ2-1	CASSLKAGLSYNEQFF
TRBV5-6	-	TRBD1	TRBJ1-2	CASSTVTGRVTGYTF
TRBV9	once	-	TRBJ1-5	CASSVGPFNQPQHF
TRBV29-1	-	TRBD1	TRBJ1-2	CSVELPGGLGGYTF